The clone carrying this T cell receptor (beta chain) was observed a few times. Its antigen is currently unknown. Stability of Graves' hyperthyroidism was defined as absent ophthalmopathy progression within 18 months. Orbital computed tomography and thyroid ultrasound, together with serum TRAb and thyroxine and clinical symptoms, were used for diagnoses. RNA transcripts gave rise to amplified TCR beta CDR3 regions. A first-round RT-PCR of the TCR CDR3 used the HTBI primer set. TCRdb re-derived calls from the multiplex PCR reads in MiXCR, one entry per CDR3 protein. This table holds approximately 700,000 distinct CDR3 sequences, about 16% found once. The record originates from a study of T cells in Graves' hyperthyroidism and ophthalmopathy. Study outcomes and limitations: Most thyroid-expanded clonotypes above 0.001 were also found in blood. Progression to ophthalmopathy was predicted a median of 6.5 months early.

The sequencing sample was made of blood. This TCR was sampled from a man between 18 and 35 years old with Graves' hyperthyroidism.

The CDR3 nucleotides are TGTGCCTGGAGCCCGACAACCTTCTATGGCTACACCTTC. Translating it yields CAWSPTTFYGYTF. The chain carries TRBV30 and TRBJ1-2; no clear D gene. The V end was cut by 3 bases, the J end by 4 bases, with 12 bases between. The germline V gene encodes CDR1 GTSNPN and CDR2 SVGIG (reference sequence). The CDR3 covers 13 residues.